This T cell receptor beta chain was observed in a study of identical twins. Study observations and caveats: Insertions ran lower in abundant cord blood beta clonotypes, though not in memory repertoires.

This clonotype has at least ten counts. Its antigen is undetermined. Template switching added a universal primer site; cDNA carried unique molecular identifiers. TCRdb itself ran the 5' RACE reads through MiXCR, one entry per CDR3 protein. The sample holds some 630,000 distinct CDR3 sequences, roughly 6.6% seen once. V lost 5 bases to trimming and J lost 5 bases; unmatched junction nucleotides: 9. Germline loops: CDR1 SNHLY, CDR2 FYNNEI. The CDR3 sequence is 15 residues long. These data are also associated with another study on yellow fever vaccine responses in identical twins. That investigation notes: Twin vaccine T cell responses reportedly seemed partly convergent, partly personalized.

The chain joins TRBV2 to TRBJ2-1, with TRBD1 matching 7 bases. Specimen: PBMCs. The source of this sequence is a woman in her late teens or twenties in good health. CDR3 bases: TGTGCCAGCAGTACCCCCGGGACAGACCACAATGAGCAGTTCTTC. Encoded protein: CASSTPGTDHNEQFF. Drawing the rest from reference TRBV2 and TRBJ2-1, the complete variable domain is EPEVTQTPSHQVTQMGQEVILRCVPISNHLYFYWYRQILGQKVEFLVSFYNNEISEKSEIFDDQFSVERPDGSNFTLKIRSTKLEDSAMYFCASSTPGTDHNEQFFGPGTRLTVL.